Described below is a single TCR beta chain sequence and its context. Antigen specificity is unknown. The data were obtained in a study of cytomegalovirus exposure and HLA in healthy donors. Study-level information: An analysis done earlier identified around 100 million unique TCR beta sequences from about 180 million T cells.

This CDR3 spans 15 amino acids. Trimming removed 7 bases from V and 0 bases from J, with 15 bases in between. Germline V lookup: CDR1 MNHEY, CDR2 SVGAGI. Whole-study findings and limits: Being productive about 87% or about 30% of the time was typical of most TCR beta V segments in an earlier analysis.

Each donor was healthy, and each was a bone marrow donor. Although they were nominally healthy when sampled, donors likely had unrecorded immune exposures. 13 Jbeta primers and 60 Vbeta primers were used for the PCR. Libraries were prepared by immunoSEQ multiplex PCR; TCRdb keeps only in-frame clonotypes and omits some of them. The table shows 200,000 or so clones, with about 80% occurring only once. The sample consisted of PBMCs. V gene TRBV6-5 combines with J gene TRBJ1-1; a possible D gene is TRBD1 (6 bases). The clonotype originates from a man aged 35 to 55 in good health and CMV-seronegative. CDR3 coding DNA: TGTGCCAGCACCTTAAACAGGGACATGAACACTGAAGCTTTCTTT. As protein: CASTLNRDMNTEAFF.